The T cell receptor (beta chain) under discussion was sequenced for a study of identifying expanded T cells in peripheral blood. There are 16 residues in the CDR3. Germline V CDR1 and CDR2: SEHNR, FQNEAQ (reference sequence). V dropped 0 bases and J dropped 0 bases, with 10 bases sitting between them. No infections or other immune events were documented during collection. Broader study findings: Over approximately two and four weeks, about 17 and 20 clones changed, versus roughly 1.2 between replicates. Clone count variance between roughly 2-week samples rose with total template count.

Comment on this clone: Its antigen is still unknown.

Assay used: immunoSEQ multiplex PCR; TCRdb lists only in-frame clones, some missing. This repertoire shows approximately 120,000 clones, less than 90% found once; its top ten account for 7% to 9%. The sequencing input was blood. This receptor was identified in a person between 18 and 70 years old in good health. The rearrangement joins TRBV7-9 to TRBJ2-3, with D unclear. In nucleotides, the CDR3 is TGTGCCAGCAGCTTAGCACGCGACGGTAGCACAGATACGCAGTATTTT. Protein: CASSLARDGSTDTQYF.